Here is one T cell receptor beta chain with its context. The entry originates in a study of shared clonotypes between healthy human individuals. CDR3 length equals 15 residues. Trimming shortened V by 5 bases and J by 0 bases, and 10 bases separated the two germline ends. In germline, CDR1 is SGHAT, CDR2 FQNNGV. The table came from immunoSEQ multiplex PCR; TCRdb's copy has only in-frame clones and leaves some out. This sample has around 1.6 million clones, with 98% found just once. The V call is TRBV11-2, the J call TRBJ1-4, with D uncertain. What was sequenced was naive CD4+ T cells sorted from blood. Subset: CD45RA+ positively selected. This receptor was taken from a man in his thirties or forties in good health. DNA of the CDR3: TGTGCCAGCAGCGGTTTCGGCCCAACTAATGAAAAACTGTTTTTT. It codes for CASSGFGPTNEKLFF. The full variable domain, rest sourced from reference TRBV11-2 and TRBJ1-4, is EAGVAQSPRYKIIEKRQSVAFWCNPISGHATLYWYQQILGQGPKLLIQFQNNGVVDDSQLPKDRFSAERLKGVDSTLKIQPAKLEDSAVYLCASSGFGPTNEKLFFGSGTQLSVL.